This is a list of T cell receptor beta chains from one sample in a study of cytotoxic CD8 clonotypes in ibrutinib-treated CLL. This table comes from immunoSEQ multiplex PCR, and its TCRdb copy is limited to in-frame clones, with some not included. Of roughly 58,000 clones listed, around 52% are singletons. The input for sequencing was PBMCs, taken at disease progression, from a patient treated with ibrutinib. These receptors came from a human donor with chronic lymphocytic leukemia. Each CDR3 is given with its conserved first and last residue. Each record gives: J gene, V gene, D gene, CDR3 protein. D genes are given only for firm matches.

J gene: TRBJ2-5
V gene: TRBV18
D gene: -
CDR3 protein: CASSAVSQETQYF

J gene: TRBJ1-2
V gene: TRBV4-3
D gene: -
CDR3 protein: CASSQRGAGGYTF

J gene: TRBJ2-3
V gene: TRBV5-1
D gene: -
CDR3 protein: CASSPLAGTQYF

J gene: TRBJ1-2
V gene: TRBV7-2
D gene: TRBD1
CDR3 protein: CASSRTGPENYGYTF

J gene: TRBJ1-1
V gene: TRBV7-7
D gene: -
CDR3 protein: CASSPPAQMNTEAFF

J gene: TRBJ2-5
V gene: TRBV28
D gene: -
CDR3 protein: CASSVSGRETQYF

J gene: TRBJ1-1
V gene: TRBV6-5
D gene: -
CDR3 protein: CVSTSVGNTEAFF

J gene: TRBJ2-2
V gene: TRBV7-6
D gene: -
CDR3 protein: CASSARDKGTGELFF

J gene: TRBJ2-6
V gene: TRBV5-1
D gene: -
CDR3 protein: CASSLGVSGANVLTF

J gene: TRBJ2-5
V gene: TRBV27
D gene: -
CDR3 protein: CASSKSSGPQETQYF